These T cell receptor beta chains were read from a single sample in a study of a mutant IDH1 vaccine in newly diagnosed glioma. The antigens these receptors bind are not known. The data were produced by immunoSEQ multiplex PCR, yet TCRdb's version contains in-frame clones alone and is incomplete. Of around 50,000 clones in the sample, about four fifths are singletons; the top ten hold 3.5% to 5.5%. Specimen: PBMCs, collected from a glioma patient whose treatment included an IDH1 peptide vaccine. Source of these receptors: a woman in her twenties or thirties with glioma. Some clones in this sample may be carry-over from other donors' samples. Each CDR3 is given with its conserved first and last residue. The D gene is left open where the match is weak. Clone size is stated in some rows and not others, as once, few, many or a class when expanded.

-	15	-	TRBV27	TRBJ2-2	CASSRDYPSTGELFF	TGTGCCAGCAGTCGAGACTATCCGAGCACCGGGGAGCTGTTTTTT
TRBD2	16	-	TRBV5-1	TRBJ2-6	CASSSSGSTGANVLTF	TGCGCCAGCAGCTCGAGCGGGAGTACTGGGGCCAACGTCCTGACTTTC
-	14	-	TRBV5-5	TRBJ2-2	CASGFKGYTGELFF	TGTGCCAGCGGTTTTAAGGGGTACACCGGGGAGCTGTTTTTT
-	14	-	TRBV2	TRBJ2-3	CASTLVTNTDTQYF	TGTGCCAGCACCCTCGTGACTAACACAGATACGCAGTATTTT
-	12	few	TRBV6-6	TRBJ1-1	CASSHQNTEAFF	TGTGCCAGCAGCCACCAGAACACTGAAGCTTTCTTT
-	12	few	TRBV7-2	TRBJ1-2	CASSATTYGYTF	TGTGCCAGCAGCGCCACAACATATGGCTACACCTTC
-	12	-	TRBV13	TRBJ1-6	CASNTGNSPLHF	TGTGCCAGCAACACAGGGAATTCACCCCTCCACTTT
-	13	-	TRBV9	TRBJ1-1	CASSVGMWAEAFF	TGTGCCAGCAGCGTCGGGATGTGGGCTGAAGCTTTCTTT
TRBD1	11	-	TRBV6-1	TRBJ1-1	CASTQQGEAFF	TGTGCCAGCACCCAACAGGGGGAAGCTTTCTTT
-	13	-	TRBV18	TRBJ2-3	CASSPPGTDTQYF	TGTGCCAGCTCACCACCGGGCACAGATACGCAGTATTTT
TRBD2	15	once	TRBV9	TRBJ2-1	CASSELAGTYNEQFF	TGTGCCAGCAGCGAACTAGCGGGGACCTACAATGAGCAGTTCTTC
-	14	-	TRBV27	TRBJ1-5	CASSKGRDNQPQHF	TGTGCCAGCTCCAAGGGACGGGACAATCAGCCCCAGCATTTT
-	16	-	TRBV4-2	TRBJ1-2	CASSQEGGGDYYGYTF	TGTGCCAGCAGCCAAGAGGGTGGAGGGGACTACTATGGCTACACCTTC
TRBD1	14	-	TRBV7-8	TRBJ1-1	CASSPGTGGTEAFF	TGTGCCAGCAGCCCAGGGACAGGGGGCACTGAAGCTTTCTTT